In this sample, the clone carrying this TCR beta chain turned up once. This record comes from a study of T cell responses to AZD1222 COVID-19 vaccine. Turning to the study itself: Second-dose recipients at about 4 or about 12 weeks were treated as one pooled group.

This CDR3 has 15 residues. CDR1 is SGHRS and CDR2 is YFSETQ in the germline V gene. V was shortened by 0 bases and J by 1 base, with 9 bases between the two germline ends. The method was immunoSEQ multiplex PCR; TCRdb's version includes in-frame clones alone and lacks a portion of them. This table has about 160,000 clones, around nine tenths appearing once. The sequence derives from an adult in good health. The V and J genes are TRBV5-1 and TRBJ2-3, with unresolved D. Material: peripheral blood, obtained on day 0 of AZD1222 vaccination. The chain's CDR3 is CASSLASRGTDTQYF. Here the CDR3 DNA reads TGCGCCAGCAGCTTGGCTTCCCGAGGCACAGATACGCAGTATTTT.